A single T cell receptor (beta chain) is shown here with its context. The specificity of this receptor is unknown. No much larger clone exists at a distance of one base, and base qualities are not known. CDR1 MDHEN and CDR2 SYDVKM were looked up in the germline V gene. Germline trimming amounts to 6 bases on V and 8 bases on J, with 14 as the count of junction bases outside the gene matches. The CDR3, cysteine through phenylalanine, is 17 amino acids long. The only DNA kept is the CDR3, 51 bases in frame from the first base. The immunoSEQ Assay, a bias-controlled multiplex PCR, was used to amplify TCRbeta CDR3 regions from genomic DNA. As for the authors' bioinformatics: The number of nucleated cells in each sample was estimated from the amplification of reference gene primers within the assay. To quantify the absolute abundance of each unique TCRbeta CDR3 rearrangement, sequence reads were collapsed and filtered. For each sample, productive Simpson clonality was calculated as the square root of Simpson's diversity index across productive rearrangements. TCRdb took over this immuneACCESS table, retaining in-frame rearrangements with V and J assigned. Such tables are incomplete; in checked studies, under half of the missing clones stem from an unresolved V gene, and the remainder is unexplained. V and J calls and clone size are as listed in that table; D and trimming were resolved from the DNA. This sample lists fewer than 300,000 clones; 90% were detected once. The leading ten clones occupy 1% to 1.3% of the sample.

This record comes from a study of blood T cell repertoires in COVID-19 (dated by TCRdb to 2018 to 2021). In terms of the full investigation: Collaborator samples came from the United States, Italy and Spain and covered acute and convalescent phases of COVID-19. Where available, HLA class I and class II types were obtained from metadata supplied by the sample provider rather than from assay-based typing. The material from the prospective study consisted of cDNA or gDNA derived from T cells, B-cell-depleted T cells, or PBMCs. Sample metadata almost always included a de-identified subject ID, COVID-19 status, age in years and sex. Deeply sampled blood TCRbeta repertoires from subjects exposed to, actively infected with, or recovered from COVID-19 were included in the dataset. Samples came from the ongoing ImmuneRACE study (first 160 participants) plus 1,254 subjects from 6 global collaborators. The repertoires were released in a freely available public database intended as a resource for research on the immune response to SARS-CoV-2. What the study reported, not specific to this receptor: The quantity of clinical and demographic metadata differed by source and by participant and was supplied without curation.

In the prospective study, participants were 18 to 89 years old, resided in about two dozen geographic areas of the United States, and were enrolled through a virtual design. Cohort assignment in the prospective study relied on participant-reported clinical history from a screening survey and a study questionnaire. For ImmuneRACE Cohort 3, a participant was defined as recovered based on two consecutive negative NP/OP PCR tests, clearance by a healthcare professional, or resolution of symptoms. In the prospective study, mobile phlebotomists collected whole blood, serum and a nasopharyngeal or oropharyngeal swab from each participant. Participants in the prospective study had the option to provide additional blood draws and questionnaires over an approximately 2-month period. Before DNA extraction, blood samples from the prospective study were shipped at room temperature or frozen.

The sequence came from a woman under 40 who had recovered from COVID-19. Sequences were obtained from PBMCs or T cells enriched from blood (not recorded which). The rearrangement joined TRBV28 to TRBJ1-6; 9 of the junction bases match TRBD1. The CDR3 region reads CASRPWAGTGRDSPLHF. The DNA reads TGTGCCAGCAGACCATGGGCCGGGACAGGGAGAGATTCACCCCTCCACTTT.